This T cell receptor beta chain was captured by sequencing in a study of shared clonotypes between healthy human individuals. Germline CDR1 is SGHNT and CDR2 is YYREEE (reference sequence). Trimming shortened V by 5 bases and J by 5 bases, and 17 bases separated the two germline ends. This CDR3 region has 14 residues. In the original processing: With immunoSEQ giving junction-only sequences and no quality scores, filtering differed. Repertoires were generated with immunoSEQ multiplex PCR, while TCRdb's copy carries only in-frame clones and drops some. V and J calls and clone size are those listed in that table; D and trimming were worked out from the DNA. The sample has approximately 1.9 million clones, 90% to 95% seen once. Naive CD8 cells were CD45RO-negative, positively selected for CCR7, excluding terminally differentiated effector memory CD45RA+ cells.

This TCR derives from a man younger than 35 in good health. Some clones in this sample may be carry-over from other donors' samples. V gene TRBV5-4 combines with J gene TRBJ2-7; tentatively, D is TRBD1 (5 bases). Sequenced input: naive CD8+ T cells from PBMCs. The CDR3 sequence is CASSSITGRNEQYF. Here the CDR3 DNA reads TGTGCCAGCAGTTCCATTACAGGTCGTAACGAGCAGTACTTC.